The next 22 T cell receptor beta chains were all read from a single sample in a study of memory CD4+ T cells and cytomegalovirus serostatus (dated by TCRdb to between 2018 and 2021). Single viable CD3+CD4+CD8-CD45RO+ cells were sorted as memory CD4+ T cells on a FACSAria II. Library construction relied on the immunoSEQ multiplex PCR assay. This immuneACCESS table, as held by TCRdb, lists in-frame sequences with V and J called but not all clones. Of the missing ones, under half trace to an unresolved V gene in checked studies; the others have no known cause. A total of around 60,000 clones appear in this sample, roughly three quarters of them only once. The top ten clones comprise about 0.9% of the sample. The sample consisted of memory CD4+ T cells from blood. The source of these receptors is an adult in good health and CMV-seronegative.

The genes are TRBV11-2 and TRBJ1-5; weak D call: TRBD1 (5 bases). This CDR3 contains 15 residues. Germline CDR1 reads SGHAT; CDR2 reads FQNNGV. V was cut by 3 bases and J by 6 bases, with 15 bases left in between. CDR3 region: CASSLGVGEGQPQHF. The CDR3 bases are TGTGCCAGCAGCTTGGGGGTGGGGGAAGGTCAGCCCCAGCATTTT.

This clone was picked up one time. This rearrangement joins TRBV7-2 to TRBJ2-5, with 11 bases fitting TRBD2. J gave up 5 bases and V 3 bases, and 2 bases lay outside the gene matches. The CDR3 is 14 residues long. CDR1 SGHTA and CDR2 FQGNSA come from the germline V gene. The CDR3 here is CASSFTSGGETQYF. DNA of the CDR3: TGTGCCAGCAGCTTCACTAGCGGGGGTGAGACCCAGTACTTC.

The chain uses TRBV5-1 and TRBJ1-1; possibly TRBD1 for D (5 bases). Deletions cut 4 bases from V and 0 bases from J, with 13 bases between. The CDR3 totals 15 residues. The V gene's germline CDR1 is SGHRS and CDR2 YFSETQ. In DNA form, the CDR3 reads TGCGCCAGCAGCCCGGTTGACAGAATGAACACTGAAGCTTTCTTT. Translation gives CASSPVDRMNTEAFF.

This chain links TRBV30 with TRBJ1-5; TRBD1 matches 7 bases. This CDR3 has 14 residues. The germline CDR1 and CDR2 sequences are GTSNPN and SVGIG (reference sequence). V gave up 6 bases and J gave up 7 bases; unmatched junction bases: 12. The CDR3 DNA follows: TGTGCCTGTCAAGGGGGCGAGGCTGGACAGCCCCAGCATTTT. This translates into CACQGGEAGQPQHF.

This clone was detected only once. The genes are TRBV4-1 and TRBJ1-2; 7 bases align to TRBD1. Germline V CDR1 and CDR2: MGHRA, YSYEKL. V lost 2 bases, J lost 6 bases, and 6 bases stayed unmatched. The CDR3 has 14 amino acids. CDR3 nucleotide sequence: TGCGCCAGCAGCCAACCGGGACAGACAAATGGCTACACCTTC. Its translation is CASSQPGQTNGYTF.

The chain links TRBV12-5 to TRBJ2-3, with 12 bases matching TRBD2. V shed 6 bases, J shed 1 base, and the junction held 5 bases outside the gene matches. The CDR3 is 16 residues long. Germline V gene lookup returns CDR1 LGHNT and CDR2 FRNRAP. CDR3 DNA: TGTGCTAGTGGAACTAGCGGGGGGCCTGGCACAGATACGCAGTATTTT. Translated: CASGTSGGPGTDTQYF.

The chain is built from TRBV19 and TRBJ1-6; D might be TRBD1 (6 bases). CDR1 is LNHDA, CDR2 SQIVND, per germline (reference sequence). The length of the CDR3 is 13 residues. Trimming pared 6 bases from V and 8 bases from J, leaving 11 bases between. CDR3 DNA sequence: TGTGCCAGTAGGACAGGACAGCATTCACCCCTCCACTTT. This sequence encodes CASRTGQHSPLHF.

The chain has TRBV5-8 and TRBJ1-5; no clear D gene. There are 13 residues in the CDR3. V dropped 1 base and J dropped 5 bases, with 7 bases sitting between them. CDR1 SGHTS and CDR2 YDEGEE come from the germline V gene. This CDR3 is CASSLNGDQPQHF. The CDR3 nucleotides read TGTGCCAGCAGCTTGAATGGGGATCAGCCCCAGCATTTT. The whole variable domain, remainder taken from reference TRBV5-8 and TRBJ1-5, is EAGVTQSPTHLIKTRGQQATLRCSPISGHTSVYWYQQALGLGLQFLLWYDEGEERNRGNFPPRFSGRQFPNYSSELNVNALELEDSALYLCASSLNGDQPQHFGDGTRLSIL.

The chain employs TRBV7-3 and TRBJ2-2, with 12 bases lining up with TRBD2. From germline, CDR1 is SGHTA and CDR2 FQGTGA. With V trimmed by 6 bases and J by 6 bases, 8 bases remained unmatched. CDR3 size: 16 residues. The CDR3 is CASSPLGLAGSGELFF. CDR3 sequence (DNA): TGTGCCAGCAGTCCCCTTGGACTAGCGGGATCCGGGGAGCTGTTTTTT.

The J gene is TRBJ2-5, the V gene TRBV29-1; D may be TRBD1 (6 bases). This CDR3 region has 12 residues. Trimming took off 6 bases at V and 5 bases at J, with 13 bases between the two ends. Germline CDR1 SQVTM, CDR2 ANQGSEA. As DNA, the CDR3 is TGCAGCGTACAGGGTTTGGGGGAGACCCAGTACTTC. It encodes CSVQGLGETQYF. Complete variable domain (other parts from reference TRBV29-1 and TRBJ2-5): SAVISQKPSRDICQRGTSLTIQCQVDSQVTMMFWYRQQPGQSLTLIATANQGSEATYESGFVIDKFPISRPNLTFSTLTVSNMSPEDSSIYLCSVQGLGETQYFGPGTRLLVL.

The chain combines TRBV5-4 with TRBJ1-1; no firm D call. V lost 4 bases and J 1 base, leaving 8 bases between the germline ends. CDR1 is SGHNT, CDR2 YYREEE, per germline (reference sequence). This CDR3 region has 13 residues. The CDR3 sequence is CASSKDPNTEAFF. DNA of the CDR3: TGTGCCAGCAGCAAAGACCCGAACACTGAAGCTTTCTTT.

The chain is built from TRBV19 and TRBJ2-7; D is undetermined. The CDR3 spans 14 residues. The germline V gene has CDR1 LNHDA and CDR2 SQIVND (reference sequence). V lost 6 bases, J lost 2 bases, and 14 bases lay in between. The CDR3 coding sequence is TGTGCCAGTAGACTCAATATGGTGGCCTACGAGCAGTACTTC. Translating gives CASRLNMVAYEQYF.

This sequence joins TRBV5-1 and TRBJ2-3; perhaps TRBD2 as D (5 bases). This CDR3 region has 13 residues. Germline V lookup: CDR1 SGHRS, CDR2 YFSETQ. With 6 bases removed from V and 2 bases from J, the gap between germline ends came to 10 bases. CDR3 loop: CASTRGDTDTQYF. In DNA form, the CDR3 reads TGCGCCAGCACCCGGGGAGACACAGATACGCAGTATTTT. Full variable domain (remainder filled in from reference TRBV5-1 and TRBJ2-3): KAGVTQTPRYLIKTRGQQVTLSCSPISGHRSVSWYQQTPGQGLQFLFEYFSETQRNKGNFPGRFSGRQFSNSRSEMNVSTLELGDSALYLCASTRGDTDTQYFGPGTRLTVL.

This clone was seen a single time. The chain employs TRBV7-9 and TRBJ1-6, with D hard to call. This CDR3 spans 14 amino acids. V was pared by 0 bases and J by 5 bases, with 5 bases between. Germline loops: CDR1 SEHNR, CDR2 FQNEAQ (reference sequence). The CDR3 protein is CASSLAGNNSPLHF. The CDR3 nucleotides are TGTGCCAGCAGCTTAGCAGGGAATAATTCACCCCTCCACTTT.

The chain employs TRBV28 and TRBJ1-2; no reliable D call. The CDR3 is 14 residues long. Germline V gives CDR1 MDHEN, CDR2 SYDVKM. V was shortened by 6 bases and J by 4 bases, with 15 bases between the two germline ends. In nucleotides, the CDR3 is TGTGCCAGCAGCCCCGCGGGCCGTGGCTATGGCTACACCTTC. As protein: CASSPAGRGYGYTF.

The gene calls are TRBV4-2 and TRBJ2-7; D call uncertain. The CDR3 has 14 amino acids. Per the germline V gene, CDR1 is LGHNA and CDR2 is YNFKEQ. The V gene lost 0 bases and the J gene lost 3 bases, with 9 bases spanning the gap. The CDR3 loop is CASSQDVDFYEQYF. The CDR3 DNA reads TGTGCCAGCAGCCAAGATGTAGATTTCTACGAGCAGTACTTC.

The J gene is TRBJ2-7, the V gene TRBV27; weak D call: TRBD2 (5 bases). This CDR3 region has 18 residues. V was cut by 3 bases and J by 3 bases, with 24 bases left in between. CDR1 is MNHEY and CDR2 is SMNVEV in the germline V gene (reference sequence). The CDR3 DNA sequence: TGTGCCAGCAGTTTCCTCACCGGGGTAGATTCTAGGATCTACGAGCAGTACTTC. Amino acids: CASSFLTGVDSRIYEQYF.

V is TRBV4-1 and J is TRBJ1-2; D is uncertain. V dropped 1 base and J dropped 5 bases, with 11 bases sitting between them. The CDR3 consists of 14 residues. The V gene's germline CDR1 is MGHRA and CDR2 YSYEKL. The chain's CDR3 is CASSQVGQSYGYTF. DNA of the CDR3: TGCGCCAGCAGCCAAGTAGGCCAGAGTTATGGCTACACCTTC.

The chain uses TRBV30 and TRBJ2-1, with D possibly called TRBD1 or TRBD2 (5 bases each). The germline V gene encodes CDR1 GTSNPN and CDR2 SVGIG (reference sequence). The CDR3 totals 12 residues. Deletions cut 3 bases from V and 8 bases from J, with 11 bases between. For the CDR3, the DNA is TGTGCCTGGAGCGGGGCTGCGGATGAGCAGTTCTTC. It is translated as CAWSGAADEQFF.

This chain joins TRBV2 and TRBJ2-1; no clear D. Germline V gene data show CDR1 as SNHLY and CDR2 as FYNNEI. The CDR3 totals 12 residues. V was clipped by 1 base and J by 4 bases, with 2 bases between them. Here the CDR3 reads CASSEEYNEQFF. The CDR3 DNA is TGTGCCAGCAGTGAAGAGTACAATGAGCAGTTCTTC.

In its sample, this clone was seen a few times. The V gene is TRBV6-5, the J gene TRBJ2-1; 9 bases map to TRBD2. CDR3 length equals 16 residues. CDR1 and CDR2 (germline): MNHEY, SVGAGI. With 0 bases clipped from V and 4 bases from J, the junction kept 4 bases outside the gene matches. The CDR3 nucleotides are TGTGCCAGCAGTTACTCGACTAGCGGACTTTACAATGAGCAGTTCTTC. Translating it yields CASSYSTSGLYNEQFF.

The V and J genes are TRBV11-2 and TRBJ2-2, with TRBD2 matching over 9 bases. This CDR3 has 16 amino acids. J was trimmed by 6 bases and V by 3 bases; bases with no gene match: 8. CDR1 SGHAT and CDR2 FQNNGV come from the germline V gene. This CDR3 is CASSLLAGSGAGELFF. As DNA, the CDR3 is TGTGCCAGCAGCTTGCTAGCGGGGTCGGGGGCCGGGGAGCTGTTTTTT.